The 8 T cell receptor beta chains reported below all come from one sample, sequenced in a study of blood T cell repertoires in COVID-19. Libraries were prepared by immunoSEQ multiplex PCR; TCRdb keeps only in-frame clonotypes and omits some of them. The sample holds 430,000 or so clones, more than 75% seen once. The sample was PBMCs or T cells enriched from blood (not recorded which). These receptors all stem from a woman between 40 and 50 years old who had recovered from COVID-19.

This chain links TRBV4-3 with TRBJ2-7; a possible D gene is TRBD2 (5 bases). Germline CDR1 is LGHNA and CDR2 is YSLEER. V dropped 0 bases and J dropped 1 base, with 19 bases sitting between them. This CDR3 comprises 18 residues. The CDR3 here is CASSQDLHFATGSYEQYF. The CDR3 region has the DNA TGCGCCAGCAGCCAAGATCTTCATTTCGCAACGGGATCCTACGAGCAGTACTTC.

The V and J genes are TRBV30 and TRBJ1-6; D unresolved. CDR1 and CDR2 from the germline V gene are GTSNPN and SVGIG (reference sequence). The germline V and J ends were trimmed by 8 bases and 5 bases, with 7 bases remaining between them. This CDR3 spans 11 amino acids. CDR3 DNA: TGTGCCCTAGAGCATAATTCACCCCTCCACTTT. Translating gives CALEHNSPLHF.

This chain links TRBV24-1 with TRBJ2-7; a weak D match, TRBD1 (6 bases). Trimming left V 6 bases short and J 1 base short, with 15 bases between. Germline V gene data show CDR1 as KGHDR and CDR2 as SFDVKD. The length of the CDR3 is 15 residues. The CDR3 region is CATSTFVRGSYEQYF. The CDR3 nucleotides are TGTGCCACCAGTACTTTTGTCAGGGGTTCCTACGAGCAGTACTTC.

The chain carries TRBV2 and TRBJ1-2; D is uncertain. Germline lookup yields CDR1 SNHLY and CDR2 FYNNEI. The germline V and J ends were trimmed by 0 bases and 8 bases, with 10 bases remaining between them. This CDR3 has 13 amino acids. The CDR3 spells CASSEAQDRGYTF. The CDR3 DNA follows: TGTGCCAGCAGTGAAGCGCAGGATAGGGGCTACACCTTC.

This clone was found a few times. The chain uses TRBV4-1 and TRBJ1-2; no clear D gene. Looked up from germline, CDR1 is MGHRA and CDR2 is YSYEKL. V was cut by 0 bases and J by 8 bases, with 13 bases left in between. CDR3 length: 14 amino acids. CDR3 sequence reads: CASSQDESFWGYTF. CDR3 coding DNA: TGCGCCAGCAGCCAAGACGAGTCTTTCTGGGGCTACACCTTC.

The chain carries TRBV5-4 and TRBJ1-2; 9 bases align to TRBD1. Germline CDR1 SGHNT, CDR2 YYREEE (reference sequence). CDR3 length: 14 amino acids. V shed 4 bases and J 7 bases; nucleotides not matched to a gene: 8. The DNA of the CDR3 is TGTGCCAGCAGCCCTAAGACAGGGGGATCTGGCTACACCTTC. Protein: CASSPKTGGSGYTF.

The chain couples TRBV29-1 to TRBJ2-5, with D perhaps matching TRBD1 (6 bases). This CDR3 is built from 13 residues. Between the trimmed V and J ends, which lost 7 bases and 3 bases, there was a span of 15 bases. Germline CDR1 reads SQVTM; CDR2 reads ANQGSEA. The chain's CDR3 is CSALEQGKETQYF. Here the CDR3 DNA reads TGCAGCGCCCTAGAACAGGGCAAAGAGACCCAGTACTTC. Based on the CDR3 plus reference TRBV29-1 and TRBJ2-5, the full variable domain is SAVISQKPSRDICQRGTSLTIQCQVDSQVTMMFWYRQQPGQSLTLIATANQGSEATYESGFVIDKFPISRPNLTFSTLTVSNMSPEDSSIYLCSALEQGKETQYFGPGTRLLVL.

The V gene is TRBV5-6, the J gene TRBJ2-7, with 7 bases aligning to TRBD2. CDR1 is SGHDT, CDR2 YYEEEE, per germline. The CDR3 is made up of 15 amino acids. Trimming removed 4 bases from V and 2 bases from J; junction bases left unmatched: 9. The CDR3 nucleotides read TGTGCCAGCAGCCAGCGTTGGCGGGGGACCTACGAGCAGTACTTC. Protein product: CASSQRWRGTYEQYF. Variable domain in full (rest from reference TRBV5-6 and TRBJ2-7): DAGVTQSPTHLIKTRGQQVTLRCSPKSGHDTVSWYQQALGQGPQFIFQYYEEEERQRGNFPDRFSGHQFPNYSSELNVNALLLGDSALYLCASSQRWRGTYEQYFGPGTRLTVT.